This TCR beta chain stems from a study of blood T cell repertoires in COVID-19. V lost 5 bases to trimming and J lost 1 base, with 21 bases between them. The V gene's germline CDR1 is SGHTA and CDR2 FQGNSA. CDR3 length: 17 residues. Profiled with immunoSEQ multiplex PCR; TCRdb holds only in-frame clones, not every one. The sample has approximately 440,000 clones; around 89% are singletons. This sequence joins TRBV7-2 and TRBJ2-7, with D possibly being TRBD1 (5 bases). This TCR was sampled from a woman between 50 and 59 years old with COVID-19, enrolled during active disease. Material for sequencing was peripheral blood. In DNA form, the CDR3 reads TGTGCCAGCAGCCAGATGGGCCAGGGTACCCTTTCCTACGAGCAGTACTTC. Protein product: CASSQMGQGTLSYEQYF. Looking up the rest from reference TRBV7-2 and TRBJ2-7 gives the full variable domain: GAGVSQSPSNKVTEKGKDVELRCDPISGHTALYWYRQSLGQGLEFLIYFQGNSAPDKSGLPSDRFSAERTGGSVSTLTIQRTQQEDSAVYLCASSQMGQGTLSYEQYFGPGTRLTVT.